Following are 27 T cell receptor beta chains from one sample sequenced in a study of CD8 T cells in Susac syndrome. Random hexamers were used to reverse transcribe roughly 0.5 to 1 ug of RNA. TCRdb called the immunoSEQ multiplex PCR reads again in MiXCR, with one record for every CDR3 protein. The repertoire has roughly 330,000 distinct CDR3 sequences, around 90% of them found once; the top ten carry 0.065%. Sequenced material: CD4+ T cells from PBMCs. The source of these receptors is a human donor with multiple sclerosis.

The V call is TRBV2, the J call TRBJ2-1; D not certain. Germline lookup yields CDR1 SNHLY and CDR2 FYNNEI. The CDR3 extends over 11 amino acids. V lost 5 bases to trimming and J lost 8 bases, with 7 bases between them. The CDR3 here is CASSTVDEQFF. In DNA, the CDR3 is TGTGCCAGCAGTACAGTGGATGAGCAGTTCTTC.

This chain connects TRBV6-5 to TRBJ2-3; 9 nucleotides line up with TRBD2. This CDR3 has 16 residues. Losses at the gene ends were 5 bases for V and 1 base for J; bases not matched to a gene: 7. The germline CDR1 and CDR2 sequences are MNHEY and SVGAGI. The CDR3: CASSGSGLAGTDTQYF. CDR3 DNA sequence: TGTGCCAGCAGTGGCTCGGGACTAGCAGGCACAGATACGCAGTATTTT.

This chain uses TRBV30 with TRBJ1-3; D perhaps matches TRBD1 (5 bases). This CDR3 has 15 amino acids. Germline V gene sequence: CDR1 GTSNPN, CDR2 SVGIG (reference sequence). The germline V and J ends were trimmed by 1 base and 2 bases, with 12 bases remaining between them. In DNA form, the CDR3 reads TGTGCCTGGAGTGGGCTTCAGACAGCTGGAAACACCATATATTTT. Protein product: CAWSGLQTAGNTIYF.

This chain connects TRBV6-1 to TRBJ2-4; the D gene is possibly TRBD2 (5 bases). Germline CDR1 is MNHNS and CDR2 is SASEGT. Trimming shortened V by 4 bases and J by 2 bases, and 9 bases separated the two germline ends. CDR3 length equals 14 residues. CDR3 in DNA: TGTGCCAGCAGTGGAGGGCAGACCAAAAACATTCAGTACTTC. This codes for CASSGGQTKNIQYF.

This chain joins TRBV10-3 and TRBJ1-2; D call uncertain. The CDR3 is 12 amino acids. Trimming pared 0 bases from V and 4 bases from J, leaving 3 bases between. Germline V gene sequence: CDR1 ENHRY, CDR2 SYGVKD. CDR3 DNA sequence: TGTGCCATCAGTGAGTCGATCTATGGCTACACCTTC. It encodes CAISESIYGYTF.

This chain uses TRBV24-1 with TRBJ1-2, with D hard to call. Trimming left V 6 bases short and J 1 base short, with 5 bases between. The CDR3 extends over 12 amino acids. Germline CDR1 and CDR2: KGHDR and SFDVKD. DNA for the CDR3: TGTGCCACCAGTCTCGGTAACTATGGCTACACCTTC. It specifies CATSLGNYGYTF.

The gene calls are TRBV30 and TRBJ1-2; the D gene is possibly TRBD1 (5 bases). Germline-derived CDR1 and CDR2 are GTSNPN and SVGIG (reference sequence). This CDR3 spans 13 amino acids. Trimming removed 1 base at V and 6 bases at J, with 12 bases between. The CDR3, as DNA: TGTGCCTGGAGTGGCGGACATTTGGATGGCTACACCTTC. Translating gives CAWSGGHLDGYTF. The entire variable domain, with the rest obtained from reference TRBV30 and TRBJ1-2, is as follows: SQTIHQWPATLVQPVGSPLSLECTVEGTSNPNLYWYRQAAGRGLQLLFYSVGIGQISSEVPQNLSASRPQDRQFILSSKKLLLSDSGFYLCAWSGGHLDGYTFGSGTRLTVV.

The chain links TRBV20-1 to TRBJ2-1; no firm D call. CDR3 length equals 15 residues. Germline lookup yields CDR1 DFQATT and CDR2 SNEGSKA (reference sequence). Trimming took off 6 bases at V and 0 bases at J, with 15 bases between the two ends. CDR3 residues: CSAPSLPSSYNEQFF. Written as DNA, the CDR3 is TGCAGTGCCCCCAGTCTGCCGAGCTCCTACAATGAGCAGTTCTTC.

The chain is built from TRBV20-1 and TRBJ2-1; 7 bases align to TRBD2. CDR1 and CDR2 from the germline V gene are DFQATT and SNEGSKA (reference sequence). Germline trimming cut 5 bases from V and 4 bases from J; bases unmatched to any gene: 8. This CDR3 spans 14 amino acids. The chain's CDR3 is CSASIPGGYNEQFF. As DNA, the CDR3 is TGCAGTGCTTCGATACCGGGGGGTTACAATGAGCAGTTCTTC.

V gene TRBV20-1 combines with J gene TRBJ1-2; unclear D gene. Germline V gene data show CDR1 as DFQATT and CDR2 as SNEGSKA (reference sequence). This CDR3 comprises 11 residues. Trimming stripped 5 bases from V and 8 bases from J, with 12 bases between. CDR3 bases: TGCAGTGCTCGTCCCAGTGGGGGCTACACCTTC. Residues: CSARPSGGYTF.

This chain uses TRBV3-1 with TRBJ1-2; TRBD1 might be the D (5 bases). The CDR3 is 14 amino acids. Germline V CDR1 and CDR2: LGHDT, YNNKEL (reference sequence). Trimming left V 0 bases short and J 6 bases short, with 11 bases between. The CDR3 is CASSQDPRGDGYTF. Here the CDR3 DNA reads TGTGCCAGCAGCCAAGATCCAAGGGGTGATGGCTACACCTTC.

The V call is TRBV25-1, the J call TRBJ2-1, with 8 bases aligning to TRBD2. CDR1 MGHDK and CDR2 SYGVNS come from the germline V gene. V gave up 4 bases and J gave up 5 bases; unmatched junction bases: 4. This CDR3 has 14 residues. CDR3 sequence reads: CASSGAGGDNEQFF. The CDR3 region has the DNA TGTGCCAGCAGTGGCGCGGGAGGTGACAATGAGCAGTTCTTC.

V usage is TRBV7-2 and J usage is TRBJ1-2, with no clear D. Trimming pared 1 base from V and 3 bases from J, leaving 12 bases between. Per germline, CDR1 SGHTA and CDR2 FQGNSA. CDR3 length equals 15 residues. The CDR3 coding sequence is TGTGCCAGCAGCTTAGGCACGGACTCCTACTATGGCTACACCTTC. Its translation: CASSLGTDSYYGYTF.

This rearrangement joins TRBV2 to TRBJ2-1; D unresolved. V dropped 5 bases and J dropped 0 bases, with 26 bases sitting between them. This CDR3 region has 20 residues. Per germline, CDR1 SNHLY and CDR2 FYNNEI. In DNA, the CDR3 is TGTGCCAGCAGTCAATCCTCCCCTCGCCAGAACAAATTCTCCTACAATGAGCAGTTCTTC. The encoded protein is CASSQSSPRQNKFSYNEQFF.

The chain combines TRBV7-8 with TRBJ1-5; TRBD1 is a possible D gene (6 bases). The germline V gene encodes CDR1 SGHVS and CDR2 FQNEAQ. The length of the CDR3 is 15 residues. Trimming stripped 3 bases from V and 3 bases from J, with 12 bases between. The CDR3: CASSFSRGHNQPQHF. For the CDR3, the DNA is TGTGCCAGCAGCTTTAGCAGGGGCCACAATCAGCCCCAGCATTTT.

The rearrangement uses TRBV9 and TRBJ2-1; D remains ambiguous. V dropped 0 bases and J dropped 6 bases, with 7 bases sitting between them. CDR3 length equals 13 residues. Germline V lookup: CDR1 SGDLS, CDR2 YYNGEE. CDR3 amino acids: CASSVGLPNEQFF. CDR3 sequence (DNA): TGTGCCAGCAGCGTAGGGCTACCCAATGAGCAGTTCTTC. The variable domain in full, completed from reference TRBV9 and TRBJ2-1, reads DSGVTQTPKHLITATGQRVTLRCSPRSGDLSVYWYQQSLDQGLQFLIQYYNGEERAKGNILERFSAQQFPDLHSELNLSSLELGDSALYFCASSVGLPNEQFFGPGTRLTVL.

This clonotype was observed once. The chain links TRBV29-1 to TRBJ1-2; no firm D call. Germline V CDR1 and CDR2: SQVTM, ANQGSEA. CDR3 size: 12 residues. V lost 4 bases and J lost 2, with 8 bases in between. The CDR3 bases are TGCAGCGTTGCGCGCGGGAACTATGGCTACACCTTC. Protein sequence: CSVARGNYGYTF. Together with reference TRBV29-1 and TRBJ1-2, the CDR3 gives the full variable domain: SAVISQKPSRDICQRGTSLTIQCQVDSQVTMMFWYRQQPGQSLTLIATANQGSEATYESGFVIDKFPISRPNLTFSTLTVSNMSPEDSSIYLCSVARGNYGYTFGSGTRLTVV.

In its sample, this clonotype was seen once. The chain has TRBV14 and TRBJ2-2; a possible D gene is TRBD1 (6 bases). The V end was cut by 0 bases, the J end by 4 bases, with 15 bases between. Germline V gives CDR1 SGHDN, CDR2 FVKESK. This CDR3 is built from 17 residues. This CDR3 reads CASSQDFTGPATGELFF. Here the CDR3 DNA reads TGTGCCAGCAGCCAAGATTTTACAGGGCCCGCCACCGGGGAGCTGTTTTTT. Full variable domain (rest looked up from reference TRBV14 and TRBJ2-2): EAGVTQFPSHSVIEKGQTVTLRCDPISGHDNLYWYRRVMGKEIKFLLHFVKESKQDESGMPNNRFLAERTGGTYSTLKVQPAELEDSGVYFCASSQDFTGPATGELFFGEGSRLTVL.

V usage is TRBV12-3 or TRBV12-4 and J usage is TRBJ1-6, with D unresolved. V lost 7 bases and J lost 3, with 7 bases in between. The CDR3 length is 13 residues. The CDR3 DNA is TGTGCCAGCAAGAACAGCTATAATTCACCCCTCCACTTT. It translates to CASKNSYNSPLHF.

The J gene is TRBJ2-1, the V gene TRBV6-2 or TRBV6-3, with a possible D match to TRBD2 (5 bases). CDR1 and CDR2 (germline): MNHEY, SVGEGT. This CDR3 is built from 17 residues. V lost 0 bases and J 7 bases, leaving 19 bases between the germline ends. DNA for the CDR3: TGTGCCAGCAGTTACTCGACCCGGGCCGGCTCGGGGAATGAGCAGTTCTTC. It encodes CASSYSTRAGSGNEQFF.

J is TRBJ2-3 and V is TRBV20-1; D remains ambiguous. Trimming stripped 4 bases from V and 1 base from J, with 6 bases between. Looked up from germline, CDR1 is DFQATT and CDR2 is SNEGSKA (reference sequence). This CDR3 comprises 12 residues. In DNA form, the CDR3 reads TGCAGTGCTAACCAGGGCACAGATACGCAGTATTTT. Protein product: CSANQGTDTQYF.

V usage is TRBV3-1 and J usage is TRBJ1-1; the D is unclear. The CDR3 covers 15 residues. V lost 7 bases, J lost 4 bases, and 19 bases lay in between. The germline gives CDR1 LGHDT, CDR2 YNNKEL (reference sequence). CDR3 nucleotide sequence: TGTGCCAGCACTCCCGAACGCGGGCGGACCACTGAAGCTTTCTTT. It yields the protein CASTPERGRTTEAFF.

CDR3 sequence: CASSGRDRGQRETQYF. As DNA, the CDR3 is TGTGCCAGCAGCGGCCGGGACAGGGGGCAGCGGGAGACCCAGTACTTC. The chain links TRBV7-8 to TRBJ2-5; TRBD1 aligns across 12 bases. The germline V gene encodes CDR1 SGHVS and CDR2 FQNEAQ. Trimming at V came to 5 bases and at J to 5 bases, leaving 9 bases not matched to a gene. The CDR3 consists of 16 residues.

V usage is TRBV24-1 and J usage is TRBJ2-1, with 9 bases identical to TRBD2. Germline V gives CDR1 KGHDR, CDR2 SFDVKD. V was clipped by 4 bases and J by 8 bases; unmatched bases: 8. The CDR3 has 15 residues. In nucleotides, the CDR3 is TGTGCCACCAGTGACCGCGGACTAGCGAGAGATGAGCAGTTCTTC. Residues: CATSDRGLARDEQFF.

The chain is built from TRBV29-1 and TRBJ2-7, with TRBD1 identical over 8 bases. The CDR3 spans 13 residues. The V gene's germline CDR1 is SQVTM and CDR2 ANQGSEA. V was pared by 4 bases and J by 3 bases, with 5 bases of the junction left unmatched. CDR3: CSVGAGTGYEQYF. CDR3 sequence (DNA): TGCAGCGTTGGCGCCGGGACAGGCTACGAGCAGTACTTC.

The chain is built from TRBV6-5 and TRBJ1-3; D not resolved. V was clipped by 4 bases and J by 2 bases, with 12 bases between them. CDR3 size: 15 residues. Germline lookup yields CDR1 MNHEY and CDR2 SVGAGI. The CDR3 is CASSLHATAGNTIYF. CDR3 sequence (DNA): TGTGCCAGCAGTTTACATGCCACGGCTGGAAACACCATATATTTT.

The rearrangement uses TRBV20-1 and TRBJ2-7, with TRBD1 identical over 7 bases. CDR3 length equals 13 residues. Germline lookup yields CDR1 DFQATT and CDR2 SNEGSKA (reference sequence). With V trimmed by 3 bases and J by 3 bases, 5 bases remained unmatched. The CDR3 coding sequence is TGCAGTGCTAGTTGGACAGGCAACTACGAGCAGTACTTC. Amino acids: CSASWTGNYEQYF.